The next 21 T cell receptor beta chains were all read from a single sample in a study of human CD4 T cells and Enterobacteriaceae. The memory gate held CD4+ cells that were not CD45RA+CCR7+CD95- naive cells, over 95% pure. Measured with immunoSEQ multiplex PCR; TCRdb has only the in-frame clones, and not every one. The table has 25,000 to 30,000 clones, approximately 84% seen once. The sample comprised memory CD4+ T cells from blood. The receptors stem from a human donor in good health.

This rearrangement joins TRBV7-2 to TRBJ2-7; D gene uncertain. Between the trimmed V and J ends, which lost 6 bases and 1 base, there was a span of 13 bases. Looked up from germline, CDR1 is SGHTA and CDR2 is FQGNSA. This CDR3 region has 14 residues. CDR3 in DNA: TGTGCCAGCAGGAGAGGCAGCCATTCCTACGAGCAGTACTTC. This encodes CASRRGSHSYEQYF. The full variable domain, completed using reference TRBV7-2 and TRBJ2-7, is GAGVSQSPSNKVTEKGKDVELRCDPISGHTALYWYRQSLGQGLEFLIYFQGNSAPDKSGLPSDRFSAERTGGSVSTLTIQRTQQEDSAVYLCASRRGSHSYEQYFGPGTRLTVT.

This clone has more than one count but fewer than ten. The chain employs TRBV10-2 and TRBJ1-2, with 9 nucleotides matching TRBD1. The J segment lost 8 bases and the V segment lost 7 bases, leaving 5 bases of the junction unmatched. Germline CDR1 is WSHSY and CDR2 is SAAADI. This CDR3 contains 12 residues. The CDR3 DNA sequence: TGCGCCAGCAATCCGACAGGGGGAGGCTACACCTTC. Its protein is CASNPTGGGYTF.

The rearrangement uses TRBV2 and TRBJ2-7; 9 bases align to TRBD2. The CDR3 totals 14 residues. The V gene's germline CDR1 is SNHLY and CDR2 FYNNEI. Trimming at V came to 8 bases and at J to 3 bases, leaving 8 bases not matched to a gene. The CDR3 nucleotides read TGTGCCAGCGCTACGGCTAGCGGGAACTACGAGCAGTACTTC. This gives the protein CASATASGNYEQYF.

The chain carries TRBV7-9 and TRBJ1-3; D remains ambiguous. V was cut by 1 base and J by 0 bases, with 10 bases left in between. In germline, CDR1 is SEHNR, CDR2 FQNEAQ (reference sequence). This CDR3 is 16 amino acids long. CDR3 sequence (DNA): TGTGCCAGCAGCTTAGATTTGGGCTACTCTGGAAACACCATATATTTT. Translation gives CASSLDLGYSGNTIYF.

The V gene is TRBV5-1, the J gene TRBJ1-1; 7 nucleotides line up with TRBD1. Germline trimming cut 3 bases from V and 4 bases from J; bases unmatched to any gene: 6. This CDR3 has 14 amino acids. Germline values: CDR1 SGHRS, CDR2 YFSETQ. The CDR3 region is CASSSDRAVTEAFF. The CDR3 DNA sequence: TGCGCCAGCAGCTCAGACAGGGCGGTCACTGAAGCTTTCTTT.

The CDR3 loop is CASRSGTGAGELFF. Written as DNA, the CDR3 is TGTGCCAGCAGGTCCGGGACAGGGGCCGGGGAGCTGTTTTTT. The rearrangement links TRBV28 to TRBJ2-2; 10 bases map to TRBD1. CDR3 length equals 14 residues. CDR1 MDHEN and CDR2 SYDVKM come from the germline V gene. The junction had 4 bases not matched to a gene; V was cut back by 6 bases and J by 6 bases.

The J gene is TRBJ2-1, the V gene TRBV28; the D gene is possibly TRBD2 (6 bases). In germline, CDR1 is MDHEN, CDR2 SYDVKM. The CDR3 is 14 residues long. V gave up 3 bases and J gave up 7 bases, with 13 bases separating them. The CDR3: CASSFQPGVNEQFF. The CDR3 nucleotides read TGTGCCAGCAGTTTCCAACCGGGGGTTAATGAGCAGTTCTTC.

This clone occurred a few times. J is TRBJ2-3 and V is TRBV10-2, with D possibly matching TRBD2 (6 bases). CDR1 and CDR2 from the germline V gene are WSHSY and SAAADI. V was clipped by 5 bases and J by 2 bases, with 14 bases between them. The CDR3 sequence is 15 residues long. CDR3 region: CASSPSGDLTDTQYF. The CDR3 DNA reads TGCGCCAGCAGTCCTTCGGGAGATCTCACAGATACGCAGTATTTT.

J is TRBJ2-3 and V is TRBV10-1, with D possibly TRBD2 on 5 matching bases. The CDR3 loop spans 12 amino acids. Trimming stripped 5 bases from V and 10 bases from J, with 13 bases between. Germline loops: CDR1 WNHNN, CDR2 SYGVQD (reference sequence). The CDR3 region has the DNA TGCGCCAGCAGTTCTGTCGGGGATCCGCAGTATTTT. This codes for CASSSVGDPQYF.

The chain links TRBV7-9 to TRBJ2-3; 13 bases line up with TRBD2. The ends lost 5 bases at V and 3 bases at J; junction bases unmatched: 5. Germline CDR1 reads SEHNR; CDR2 reads FQNEAQ (reference sequence). This CDR3 spans 16 amino acids. CDR3 coding DNA: TGTGCCAGCAGCCCGCAGACTAGCGGGAGGACAGATACGCAGTATTTT. It translates to CASSPQTSGRTDTQYF.

V gene TRBV6-5 combines with J gene TRBJ2-1; D is tentatively TRBD1 or TRBD2 (5 bases each). The CDR3 contains 13 residues. V was cut by 1 base and J by 7 bases, with 8 bases left in between. Germline V lookup: CDR1 MNHEY, CDR2 SVGAGI. CDR3 amino acids: CASSYWGNNEQFF. In nucleotides, the CDR3 is TGTGCCAGCAGTTACTGGGGGAATAATGAGCAGTTCTTC.

The chain is built from TRBV5-5 and TRBJ2-1; unclear D gene. From germline, CDR1 is SGHKS and CDR2 YYEKEE (reference sequence). This CDR3 region has 15 residues. The V gene lost 0 bases and the J gene lost 0 bases, with 7 bases spanning the gap. CDR3 sequence: CASSLGQSSYNEQFF. The CDR3 DNA follows: TGTGCCAGCAGCTTGGGCCAGAGCTCCTACAATGAGCAGTTCTTC.

The chain uses TRBV5-1 and TRBJ2-2; D ambiguous. Germline V CDR1 and CDR2: SGHRS, YFSETQ. This CDR3 is built from 13 residues. The V end lost 3 bases, the J end lost 2 bases, and 5 bases lay between the germline ends. The CDR3 sequence is CASSSSNTGELFF. CDR3 sequence (DNA): TGCGCCAGCAGCTCCTCCAACACCGGGGAGCTGTTTTTT. Full variable domain (remainder filled in from reference TRBV5-1 and TRBJ2-2): KAGVTQTPRYLIKTRGQQVTLSCSPISGHRSVSWYQQTPGQGLQFLFEYFSETQRNKGNFPGRFSGRQFSNSRSEMNVSTLELGDSALYLCASSSSNTGELFFGEGSRLTVL.

On this clone: Compared with germline, one end of the junction differs, possibly owing to a read error. The gene calls are TRBV6-1 and TRBJ2-7; possibly TRBD1 for D (6 bases). There are 13 residues in the CDR3. In germline, CDR1 is MNHNS, CDR2 SASEGT. The CDR3 reads CASRSGGVYEQYF. CDR3 in DNA: TGTGCTAGCAGGTCTGGGGGCGTTTACGAGCAGTACTTC.

The chain has TRBV5-1 and TRBJ2-3; 9 bases agree with TRBD1. J was trimmed by 1 base and V by 4 bases; bases with no gene match: 7. CDR1 and CDR2 (germline): SGHRS, YFSETQ. The CDR3 has 16 residues. The CDR3 DNA is TGCGCCAGCAGCCGGGACGGGACAGGGCGCACAGATACGCAGTATTTT. The encoded protein is CASSRDGTGRTDTQYF.

This clone was counted a single time. The chain joins TRBV29-1 to TRBJ2-1, with 7 bases matching TRBD1. Losses at the gene ends were 7 bases for V and 3 bases for J; bases not matched to a gene: 0. Per the germline V gene, CDR1 is SQVTM and CDR2 is ANQGSEA. The CDR3 runs 11 residues. The CDR3 protein is CSGQGYNEQFF. CDR3 bases: TGCAGCGGACAGGGCTACAATGAGCAGTTCTTC.

The rearrangement uses TRBV6-4 and TRBJ2-1, with 12 bases that match TRBD2. The ends lost 5 bases at V and 6 bases at J; junction bases unmatched: 17. The CDR3 spans 19 residues. CDR1 is MRHNA, CDR2 SNTAGT, per germline. CDR3 nucleotide sequence: TGTGCCAGCAGTAACCTAGCGGGAGGGCCCTCCCCTCGATCCAATGAGCAGTTCTTC. Amino acid sequence: CASSNLAGGPSPRSNEQFF.

The chain is built from TRBV5-1 and TRBJ2-5; 12 positions match TRBD2. CDR1 SGHRS and CDR2 YFSETQ come from the germline V gene. The V segment lost 3 bases and the J segment 4 bases; nucleotides outside the gene matches: 7. The CDR3 sequence is 16 residues long. CDR3 nucleotides: TGCGCCAGCAGCTCCCTGACTAGCGGGAGACTAGAGACCCAGTACTTC. The encoded protein is CASSSLTSGRLETQYF.

V is TRBV11-2 and J is TRBJ1-3, with 8 bases fitting TRBD1. Germline loops: CDR1 SGHAT, CDR2 FQNNGV. With 5 bases clipped from V and 2 bases from J, the junction kept 11 bases outside the gene matches. This CDR3 comprises 17 residues. CDR3 amino acids: CASSPMGGQVPGNTIYF. Written as DNA, the CDR3 is TGTGCCAGCAGCCCTATGGGGGGACAGGTCCCTGGAAACACCATATATTTT.

The V and J genes are TRBV28 and TRBJ2-1; D is unclear. The V end lost 4 bases, the J end lost 10 bases, and 20 bases lay between the germline ends. Germline CDR1 and CDR2: MDHEN and SYDVKM. The CDR3 runs 15 residues. Here the CDR3 reads CASSSSGVGLGEQFF. Written as DNA, the CDR3 is TGTGCCAGCAGTTCGTCAGGTGTAGGATTAGGAGAGCAGTTCTTC.

V gene TRBV5-5 combines with J gene TRBJ2-7; weak D call: TRBD1 (6 bases). In germline, CDR1 is SGHKS, CDR2 YYEKEE (reference sequence). This CDR3 has 12 residues. V was clipped by 3 bases and J by 3 bases, with 7 bases between them. In DNA form, the CDR3 reads TGTGCCAGCAGCTCACAGGGCTACGAGCAGTACTTC. Amino acid sequence: CASSSQGYEQYF.